Below are 14 T cell receptor beta chains sequenced from a single sample in a study of cytomegalovirus exposure and HLA in healthy donors. The PCR employed 60 Vbeta primers together with 13 Jbeta primers. The assay was immunoSEQ multiplex PCR, and TCRdb's table has in-frame clones only and misses some. The table lists more than 200,000 clones, roughly 85% of them singletons. The specimen was PBMCs. The receptor set was obtained from a male donor in good health and CMV-seronegative.

This sequence joins TRBV13 and TRBJ2-7, with D tentatively TRBD2 (6 bases). The germline gives CDR1 PRHDT, CDR2 FYEKMQ (reference sequence). CDR3 size: 14 residues. Trimming took 1 base from V and 5 from J, leaving 12 bases between them. This CDR3 reads CASSLAGGLDEQYF. The CDR3 coding sequence is TGTGCCAGCAGCTTAGCTGGAGGGCTGGACGAGCAGTACTTC. The full variable domain, rest sourced from reference TRBV13 and TRBJ2-7, is AAGVIQSPRHLIKEKRETATLKCYPIPRHDTVYWYQQGPGQDPQFLISFYEKMQSDKGSIPDRFSAQQFSDYHSELNMSSLELGDSALYFCASSLAGGLDEQYFGPGTRLTVT.

The chain couples TRBV6-5 to TRBJ1-6; 10 nucleotides align to TRBD1. CDR3 length: 16 amino acids. CDR1 is MNHEY and CDR2 is SVGAGI in the germline V gene. After removal of 3 bases from V and 6 bases from J, the junction contained 5 bases not matched to a gene. DNA for the CDR3: TGTGCCAGCAGTTATCGGGGACAGGGGATTAATTCACCCCTCCACTTT. It translates to CASSYRGQGINSPLHF.

This clone was seen more than once but under ten times. The CDR3 loop reads CASSIRGSQTQYF. DNA of the CDR3: TGTGCCAGTAGTATCCGGGGGAGCCAGACCCAGTACTTC. The gene calls are TRBV19 and TRBJ2-5; the D gene is possibly TRBD2 (6 bases). CDR3 size: 13 residues. Germline V gene sequence: CDR1 LNHDA, CDR2 SQIVND (reference sequence). V dropped 3 bases and J dropped 6 bases, with 11 bases sitting between them. The complete variable domain, with remaining parts taken from reference TRBV19 and TRBJ2-5, reads DGGITQSPKYLFRKEGQNVTLSCEQNLNHDAMYWYRQDPGQGLRLIYYSQIVNDFQKGDIAEGYSVSREKKESFPLTVTSAQKNPTAFYLCASSIRGSQTQYFGPGTRLLVL.

This clone occurred once. The genes are TRBV9 and TRBJ2-2; TRBD2 matches 7 bases. The CDR3 has 15 amino acids. The germline V gene encodes CDR1 SGDLS and CDR2 YYNGEE. V was clipped by 3 bases and J by 2 bases; unmatched bases: 4. The CDR3 spells CASSGTRLNTGELFF. The CDR3 DNA follows: TGTGCCAGCAGCGGGACTAGGCTCAACACCGGGGAGCTGTTTTTT.

V and J are TRBV6-4 and TRBJ2-3, with TRBD1 matching 9 bases. Unmatched junction bases numbered 8, after V lost 3 bases and J lost 4 bases. The CDR3 contains 16 residues. The germline gives CDR1 MRHNA, CDR2 SNTAGT. This CDR3 reads CASSDRPGQGSDTQYF. Written as DNA, the CDR3 is TGTGCCAGCAGTGATCGACCGGGACAGGGATCAGATACGCAGTATTTT.

This clone came up a few times. The genes are TRBV18 and TRBJ2-7, with 7 bases identical to TRBD1. CDR1 and CDR2 (germline): KGHSH, LQKENI. The CDR3 runs to 15 residues. Germline trimming cut 2 bases from V and 2 bases from J; bases unmatched to any gene: 6. In nucleotides, the CDR3 is TGTGCCAGCTCACCAAACGGACAGGAGGCCTACGAGCAGTACTTC. It specifies CASSPNGQEAYEQYF.

This clone was picked up one time. The chain recombines TRBV9 with TRBJ1-5; 10 nucleotides line up with TRBD1. J was trimmed by 3 bases and V by 2 bases; bases with no gene match: 2. From germline, CDR1 is SGDLS and CDR2 YYNGEE. This CDR3 is 15 amino acids long. CDR3 nucleotides: TGTGCCAGCAGCGTGGGACAGGGGACCAATCAGCCCCAGCATTTT. Its protein product is CASSVGQGTNQPQHF.

The chain uses TRBV5-1 and TRBJ1-6; no firm D call. This CDR3 has 15 amino acids. Germline values: CDR1 SGHRS, CDR2 YFSETQ. Trimming cost V 4 bases and J 7 bases, with 15 bases left between them. In DNA, the CDR3 is TGCGCCAGCAGCCTCACTCTGGTATCAAATTCACCCCTCCACTTT. Translated: CASSLTLVSNSPLHF.

Only a few counts were recorded for this clone. CDR3 DNA: TGCGCCAGCAGCCAAAGCGGGGCGAGCTACGAGCAGTACTTC. This codes for CASSQSGASYEQYF. V and J are TRBV4-3 and TRBJ2-5; 7 nucleotides line up with TRBD2. The J call could be wrong; TRBJ2-7 is a better fit for the DNA end. Per germline, CDR1 LGHNA and CDR2 YSLEER. CDR3 length: 14 residues.

J is TRBJ2-2 and V is TRBV7-9, with TRBD1 matching over 7 bases. CDR3 size: 17 residues. With 3 bases clipped from V and 2 bases from J, the junction kept 9 bases outside the gene matches. Germline loops: CDR1 SEHNR, CDR2 FQNEAQ (reference sequence). CDR3 sequence: CASSFSHQGENTGELFF. The CDR3 DNA reads TGTGCCAGCAGCTTTTCACACCAGGGGGAAAACACCGGGGAGCTGTTTTTT.

This clone has just a few counts. The chain recombines TRBV6-4 with TRBJ2-7; 8 bases are a match to TRBD1. Germline assignment: CDR1 MRHNA and CDR2 SNTAGT. The junction had 14 bases not matched to a gene; V was cut back by 2 bases and J by 2 bases. The CDR3 loop spans 18 amino acids. The CDR3 spells CASSDPLGGTGNAYEQYF. DNA of the CDR3: TGTGCCAGCAGTGACCCCCTCGGTGGGACAGGAAATGCCTACGAGCAGTACTTC.

The chain recombines TRBV6-6 with TRBJ1-1; 10 bases fit TRBD1. The V and J ends lost 3 bases and 6 bases, in that order; junction bases with no gene match: 1. This CDR3 has 13 residues. The V gene's germline CDR1 is MNHNY and CDR2 SVGAGI (reference sequence). This CDR3 is CASSYGTGAEAFF. The DNA of the CDR3 is TGTGCCAGCAGTTATGGGACAGGGGCTGAAGCTTTCTTT.

The rearrangement links TRBV7-6 to TRBJ2-3; a possible D gene is TRBD1 (6 bases). Trimming pared 8 bases from V and 4 bases from J, leaving 10 bases between. The CDR3 has 12 amino acids. From germline, CDR1 is SGHVS and CDR2 FNYEAQ. CDR3 nucleotide sequence: TGTGCCAGCCGTCAGGGGCCAGATACGCAGTATTTT. Translation gives CASRQGPDTQYF. The entire variable domain, with the rest obtained from reference TRBV7-6 and TRBJ2-3, is as follows: GAGVSQSPRYKVTKRGQDVALRCDPISGHVSLYWYRQALGQGPEFLTYFNYEAQQDKSGLPNDRFSAERPEGSISTLTIQRTEQRDSAMYRCASRQGPDTQYFGPGTRLTVL.

This clone was seen once. One end of the junction fails to match germline, which may point to a read error. The gene calls are TRBV7-9 and TRBJ1-5; 8 bases match TRBD1. The CDR3 loop spans 14 amino acids. From germline, CDR1 is SEHNR and CDR2 FQNEAQ (reference sequence). This chain's CDR3 is CSSSRAGGYQPQHF. CDR3 in DNA: TGTTCCAGCAGCCGGGCAGGGGGCTATCAGCCCCAGCATTTT.